This TCR beta chain was documented in a study of cytomegalovirus exposure and HLA in healthy donors. While the first cohort had 500 to 700 subjects, the donors belonged to the separate validation cohort of about 120 subjects. From germline, CDR1 is SQVTM and CDR2 ANQGSEA. V lost 6 bases and J lost 5; bases outside the gene matches: 6. The CDR3 totals 13 residues. Generated by immunoSEQ multiplex PCR, the TCRdb table keeps only in-frame clones and is missing some. The sample lists hundreds of thousands of clones, roughly 83% occurring once. The rearrangement joins TRBV29-1 to TRBJ2-2; 7 bases align to TRBD2. This TCR was sampled from a woman in her 30s in good health and CMV-seropositive. The sequenced sample was PBMCs. This chain's CDR3 is CSVGGTGTGELFF. The DNA of the CDR3 is TGCAGCGTCGGGGGGACGGGGACCGGGGAGCTGTTTTTT.